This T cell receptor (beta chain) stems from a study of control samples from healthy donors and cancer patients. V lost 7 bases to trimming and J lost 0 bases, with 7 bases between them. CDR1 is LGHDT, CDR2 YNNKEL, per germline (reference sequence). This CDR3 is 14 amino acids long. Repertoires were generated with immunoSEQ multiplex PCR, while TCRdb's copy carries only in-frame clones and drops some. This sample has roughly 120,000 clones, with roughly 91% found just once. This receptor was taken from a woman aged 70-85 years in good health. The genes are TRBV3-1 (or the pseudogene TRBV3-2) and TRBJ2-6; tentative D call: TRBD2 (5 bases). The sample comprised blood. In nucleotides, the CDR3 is TGTGCCAGCAATCGGGGCTCTGGGGCCAACGTCCTGACTTTC. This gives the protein CASNRGSGANVLTF.